The 6 T cell receptor beta chains below come from one sample, sequenced in a study of early T cells in non-severe SARS-CoV-2 infection. MiXCR, run by TCRdb on the 5' RACE reads, gives a single entry per CDR3 protein. This repertoire shows approximately 65,000 distinct CDR3 sequences, around 15% found once; its top ten account for about an eighth. Sequenced material: whole blood. The receptors derive from an adult who was a healthcare worker with PCR-confirmed SARS-CoV-2 infection or an uninfected control (not recorded which).

This clonotype was seen a few times. V gene TRBV10-3 combines with J gene TRBJ1-1; TRBD1 aligns across 7 bases. V was pared by 3 bases and J by 7 bases, with 5 bases of the junction left unmatched. The germline gives CDR1 ENHRY, CDR2 SYGVKD. This CDR3 contains 13 residues. CDR3 DNA: TGTGCCATCAGTGACCAACAGGGGCTTGAAGCTTTCTTT. Amino acids: CAISDQQGLEAFF.

The table lists this clonotype with a few counts. The V and J genes are TRBV29-1 and TRBJ2-3; the D is unclear. With 1 base removed from V and 0 bases from J, the gap between germline ends came to 14 bases. The CDR3 is 16 residues long. CDR1 and CDR2 (germline): SQVTM, ANQGSEA. The CDR3, as DNA: TGCAGCGTTGAAGGGGCCCTCTTGGGCAGCACAGATACGCAGTATTTT. It specifies CSVEGALLGSTDTQYF.

The rearrangement uses TRBV20-1 and TRBJ1-2; D might be TRBD1 (6 bases). CDR1 and CDR2 from the germline V gene are DFQATT and SNEGSKA (reference sequence). Trimming cost V 1 base and J 2 bases, with 8 bases left between them. The CDR3 is made up of 13 amino acids. DNA of the CDR3: TGCAGTGCTAGAGTTACAGGGAACTATGGCTACACCTTC. Translation: CSARVTGNYGYTF.

This clonotype came up many times. The rearrangement links TRBV7-6 to TRBJ2-1; D unclear. The germline gives CDR1 SGHVS, CDR2 FNYEAQ. Trimming removed 5 bases from V and 0 bases from J, with 14 bases in between. The CDR3 length is 16 residues. CDR3: CASSLDRFSSYNEQFF. In DNA form, the CDR3 reads TGTGCCAGCAGCCTGGACCGTTTTAGCTCCTACAATGAGCAGTTCTTC.

This clonotype was seen a handful of times. This chain uses TRBV12-3 or TRBV12-4 with TRBJ1-6; D is unclear. The CDR3 spans 16 residues. With 1 base removed from V and 0 bases from J, the gap between germline ends came to 7 bases. CDR3 amino acids: CASSLGRSSYNSPLHF. The CDR3 coding sequence is TGTGCCAGCAGTTTAGGACGGAGCTCCTATAATTCACCCCTCCACTTT.

This clonotype was seen more than once but under ten times. V and J are TRBV28 and TRBJ1-2; D is possibly TRBD1 (5 bases). This CDR3 is 12 amino acids long. The germline gives CDR1 MDHEN, CDR2 SYDVKM. The V and J ends lost 7 bases and 5 bases respectively, with 11 bases between them. The DNA of the CDR3 is TGTGCCAGCAAGACAGATTTATATGGCTACACCTTC. Translation: CASKTDLYGYTF.